The TCR beta chain described here comes from a study of early T cells in non-severe SARS-CoV-2 infection. The table lists this clonotype with a few counts. What it binds is unknown. Study findings and constraints: The study's VDJdb matching favored anti-spike CD8 responses and missed private and CD4 specificities.

V shed 0 bases and J shed 1 base, with 14 bases lying between them. This CDR3 region has 17 residues. Germline-derived CDR1 and CDR2 are LNHNV and YYDKDF (reference sequence). Molecules of cDNA were individually given unique molecular identifiers that were attached to them. TCRdb called the 5' RACE reads again in MiXCR, with one record for every CDR3 protein. This table has approximately 71,000 distinct CDR3 sequences, roughly 12% appearing once. The specimen comprised whole blood, sampled at baseline. The V call is TRBV15, the J call TRBJ2-3; D ambiguous. The receptor's source is an adult who was a healthcare worker with PCR-confirmed SARS-CoV-2 infection or an uninfected control (not recorded which). In DNA, the CDR3 is TGTGCCACCAGCAGAGAGGTTAGTGCTTCGGGCACAGATACGCAGTATTTT. This gives the protein CATSREVSASGTDTQYF.